The entry that follows covers one T cell receptor beta chain sequence. Antigen unknown. The data belong to a study of OX40 agonist ivuxolimab in advanced cancers. Across the whole study: Given to patients was ivuxolimab, an agonistic anti-OX40 (CD134) antibody. Partial response was recorded in three patients: one hepatocellular carcinoma and two cutaneous melanoma cases. General study findings and limits: At 0.1 to 3.0 mg/kg and by week 6, CD4+ and CD8+ T cells in the blood had expanded clonally.

Patients had blood sampled at baseline and again on cycle 4 day 1 and cycle 7 day 1. CDR1 SGHNT and CDR2 YYREEE come from the germline V gene (reference sequence). The CDR3 is made up of 15 amino acids. After removal of 1 base from V and 3 bases from J, the junction contained 4 bases not matched to a gene. Method: immunoSEQ multiplex PCR; TCRdb's copy keeps in-frame clones and lacks some. The sample records fewer than 60,000 clones, 81% being singletons. The V and J genes are TRBV5-4 and TRBJ1-2; 9 bases agree with TRBD1. The TCR sequence derives from an adult with an advanced solid tumor such as melanoma, head and neck, liver or kidney cancer. This specimen consisted of CD4+ or CD8+ T cells sorted from blood, obtained in a trial of the OX40 agonist ivuxolimab. The CDR3 here is CASSLQGQGYYGYTF. The CDR3 DNA sequence: TGTGCCAGCAGCTTGCAGGGACAGGGCTACTATGGCTACACCTTC.